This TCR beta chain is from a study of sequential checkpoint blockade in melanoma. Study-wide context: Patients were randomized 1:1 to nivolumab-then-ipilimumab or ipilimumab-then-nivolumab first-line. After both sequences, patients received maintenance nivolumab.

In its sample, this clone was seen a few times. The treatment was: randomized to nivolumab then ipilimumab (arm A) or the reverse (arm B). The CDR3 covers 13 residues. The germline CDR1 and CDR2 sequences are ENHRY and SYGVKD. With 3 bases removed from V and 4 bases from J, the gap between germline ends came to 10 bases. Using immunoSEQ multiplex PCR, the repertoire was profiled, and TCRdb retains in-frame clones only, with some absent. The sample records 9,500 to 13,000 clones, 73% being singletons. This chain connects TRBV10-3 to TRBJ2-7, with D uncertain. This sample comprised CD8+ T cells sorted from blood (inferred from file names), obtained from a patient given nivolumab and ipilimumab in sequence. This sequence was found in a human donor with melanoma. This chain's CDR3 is CAISDPGLYEQYF. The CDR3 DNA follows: TGTGCCATCAGTGACCCCGGTCTATACGAGCAGTACTTC.